These 27 T cell receptor beta chains were sequenced from one sample in a study of Graves' ophthalmopathy and Graves' hyperthyroidism. Amplification from RNA transcripts yielded the TCR beta CDR3 regions. RT-PCR was first run with HTBI primers, then multiplex PCR in a second round. One entry per CDR3 protein results from TCRdb running MiXCR on the multiplex PCR reads. The table records over a million distinct CDR3 sequences, about 40% of them present only once. Input material: peripheral blood or thyroid tissue (not recorded which). Receptor source: an adult man with Graves' hyperthyroidism.

The chain has TRBV25-1 and TRBJ2-5; TRBD1 agrees at 11 bases. The V gene's germline CDR1 is MGHDK and CDR2 SYGVNS. J lost 1 base, V lost 3 bases, and 4 bases had no gene match. The CDR3 sequence is 16 residues long. The DNA of the CDR3 is TGTGCCAGCAGTGAGGGACAGGGGGGACCCCAAGAGACCCAGTACTTC. It specifies CASSEGQGGPQETQYF.

This clonotype was seen at least ten times. The chain is built from TRBV7-8 and TRBJ2-7; D possibly uses TRBD1 or TRBD2 (5 bases each). CDR1 is SGHVS and CDR2 is FQNEAQ in the germline V gene. V was cut by 5 bases and J by 6 bases, with 11 bases left in between. The CDR3 consists of 12 residues. The CDR3 DNA sequence: TGTGCCAGCAGCCCCGGGGCGGTCGAGCAGTACTTC. Protein product: CASSPGAVEQYF.

The chain is built from TRBV5-1 and TRBJ2-6, with D possibly matching TRBD1 (5 bases). Germline assignment: CDR1 SGHRS and CDR2 YFSETQ. Trimming shortened V by 0 bases and J by 1 base, and 8 bases separated the two germline ends. The CDR3 totals 16 residues. The CDR3 spells CASSLVPGSGANVLTF. In nucleotides, the CDR3 is TGCGCCAGCAGCTTGGTACCAGGGTCTGGGGCCAACGTCCTGACTTTC.

This clonotype was detected only once. One end of the junction does not line up with germline, which may come from a read error. The V and J genes are TRBV25-1 and TRBJ1-4; TRBD1 might be the D (5 bases). The CDR3 runs 16 residues. Germline V gene sequence: CDR1 MGHDK, CDR2 SYGVNS. The CDR3 loop reads CASTGTLSSGDEELFF. DNA of the CDR3: TGTGCCAGCACCGGGACCTTGAGTAGCGGAGATGAAGAACTGTTTTTT.

This clonotype was seen only a few times. This chain links TRBV5-4 with TRBJ1-4; D ambiguous. The CDR3 has 14 residues. The V gene's germline CDR1 is SGHNT and CDR2 YYREEE (reference sequence). V was pared by 0 bases and J by 7 bases, with 10 bases between. CDR3 region: CASSLGGITEKLFF. CDR3 nucleotides: TGTGCCAGCAGCTTGGGCGGGATCACTGAAAAACTGTTTTTT.

This rearrangement joins TRBV2 to TRBJ1-2, with 8 bases aligning to TRBD1. CDR3 length equals 13 residues. After removal of 5 bases from V and 8 bases from J, the junction contained 7 bases not matched to a gene. Germline CDR1 and CDR2: SNHLY and FYNNEI. CDR3 region: CASSLQGVRGYTF. In nucleotides, the CDR3 is TGTGCCAGCAGTTTACAGGGGGTGCGGGGCTACACCTTC.

This clonotype was counted many times. The chain couples TRBV2 to TRBJ1-3; D gene uncertain. The germline CDR1 and CDR2 sequences are SNHLY and FYNNEI. The V and J ends lost 9 bases and 4 bases respectively, with 10 bases between them. The CDR3 is 12 amino acids. DNA of the CDR3: TGTGCCAGGGGCCGCCTGGGAAACACCATATATTTT. Its translation: CARGRLGNTIYF.

The chain links TRBV5-1 to TRBJ2-7; 14 nucleotides match TRBD2. This CDR3 has 16 amino acids. The V and J ends lost 5 bases and 5 bases, in that order; junction bases with no gene match: 9. Looked up from germline, CDR1 is SGHRS and CDR2 is YFSETQ. Here the CDR3 DNA reads TGCGCCAGCAGGTCGATGGGGACTAGCGGGAGCAACGAGCAGTACTTC. It encodes CASRSMGTSGSNEQYF.

V usage is TRBV12-3 or TRBV12-4 and J usage is TRBJ2-2; D remains ambiguous. The germline V and J ends were trimmed by 6 bases and 2 bases, with 13 bases remaining between them. The CDR3 length is 15 residues. The CDR3 here is CASSPRGDNTGELFF. CDR3 in DNA: TGTGCCAGCAGCCCACGTGGTGACAACACCGGGGAGCTGTTTTTT.

This clonotype showed up just once. One end of the junction is discordant with germline, which a read error may explain. The V call is TRBV2, the J call TRBJ1-1; D is undetermined. Germline CDR1 SNHLY, CDR2 FYNNEI. The CDR3 covers 14 residues. CDR3 sequence reads: CASSVGSMNTEASF. For the CDR3, the DNA is TGTGCCAGCAGTGTGGGGAGCATGAACACTGAAGCTTCCTTT.

This clonotype was seen ten or more times. The rearrangement joins TRBV19 to TRBJ2-7; 7 positions agree with TRBD1. With V trimmed by 4 bases and J by 1 base, 1 base remained unmatched. The CDR3 is made up of 13 amino acids. The germline V gene has CDR1 LNHDA and CDR2 SQIVND (reference sequence). The CDR3 reads CASSRGQSYEQYF. The CDR3 DNA is TGTGCCAGTAGTAGGGGACAGTCCTACGAGCAGTACTTC.

This clonotype was counted between two and nine times. This sequence joins TRBV4-3 and TRBJ2-7, with TRBD1 matching 10 bases. Germline values: CDR1 LGHNA, CDR2 YSLEER. V trimming: 0 bases; J trimming: 2 bases; junction bases outside the gene matches: 4. The CDR3 sequence is 16 residues long. CDR3 bases: TGCGCCAGCAGCCAAGATCGGGACAGGGGTACCTACGAGCAGTACTTC. Its protein is CASSQDRDRGTYEQYF.

The gene calls are TRBV2 and TRBJ1-6; 9 nucleotides match TRBD1. J gave up 14 bases and V 8 bases, and 7 bases lay outside the gene matches. Germline CDR1 is SNHLY and CDR2 is FYNNEI. This CDR3 has 12 amino acids. This chain's CDR3 is CASQDRGDTLHF. Here the CDR3 DNA reads TGTGCCAGCCAGGACAGGGGTGACACCCTCCACTTT.

This clonotype showed up just a few times. The chain has TRBV7-8 and TRBJ1-3; no firm D call. The V and J ends lost 5 bases and 2 bases respectively, with 10 bases between them. The germline CDR1 and CDR2 sequences are SGHVS and FQNEAQ. The CDR3 consists of 14 residues. The CDR3 is CASSQPYAGNTIYF. The CDR3, as DNA: TGTGCCAGCAGCCAGCCATATGCTGGAAACACCATATATTTT.

This clonotype was seen repeatedly, ten times or more. V is TRBV5-6 and J is TRBJ1-5; D is possibly TRBD1 (5 bases). Germline CDR1 SGHDT, CDR2 YYEEEE. V was trimmed by 4 bases and J by 3 bases, leaving 14 bases between them. The CDR3 totals 15 residues. CDR3 nucleotides: TGTGCCAGCAGCCAGGCAGGGACGCCCAATCAGCCCCAGCATTTT. The encoded protein is CASSQAGTPNQPQHF.

This chain uses TRBV7-2 with TRBJ1-1, with a possible D match to TRBD1 (6 bases). V gave up 0 bases and J gave up 7 bases, with 12 bases separating them. This CDR3 contains 14 residues. Germline-derived CDR1 and CDR2 are SGHTA and FQGNSA. The CDR3 loop is CASSLARGGGEAFF. The CDR3 bases are TGTGCCAGCAGCTTAGCGAGGGGGGGAGGTGAAGCTTTCTTT.

This clonotype was detected only a few times. The rearrangement links TRBV10-3 to TRBJ1-2; D is ambiguous. CDR1 is ENHRY, CDR2 SYGVKD, per germline. CDR3 length equals 12 residues. The CDR3 coding sequence is TGTGCTACTCGACAACGTGACTATGGCTACACCTTC. It yields the protein CATRQRDYGYTF.

About this clonotype itself: One base away lies a much larger clone, so this may be a sequencing read error. The V call is TRBV2, the J call TRBJ1-5; 8 positions agree with TRBD1. Germline loops: CDR1 SNHLY, CDR2 FYNNEI. This CDR3 comprises 14 residues. V was pared by 6 bases and J by 7 bases, with 8 bases of the junction left unmatched. The DNA for the CDR3 is TGTGCCAGCAGCTCAGGGGGCGCGAGACAGCCCCAGCATTTT. It is translated as CASSSGGARQPQHF.

About this clonotype itself: This is likely a read error, given that the CDR3 carries no conserved phenylalanine or tryptophan at its end. The limits of the CDR3 on the DNA are not certain, so only TCRdb's listed CDR3 is given. V usage is TRBV9 and J usage is TRBJ1-1. Germline V gene data show CDR1 as SGDLS and CDR2 as YYNGEE. The CDR3 adds up to 9 amino acids, both ends counted. The CDR3 loop reads CASSPTGAS.

This clonotype was detected a few times. The rearrangement uses TRBV7-8 and TRBJ1-5, with 9 bases aligning to TRBD1. CDR1 is SGHVS, CDR2 FQNEAQ, per germline. The J segment lost 4 bases and the V segment lost 6 bases, leaving 10 bases of the junction unmatched. The CDR3 is 16 amino acids. The CDR3 loop reads CASSATGQGLNQPQHF. CDR3 sequence (DNA): TGTGCCAGCAGTGCTACGGGACAGGGCCTGAATCAGCCCCAGCATTTT.

The J gene is TRBJ1-2, the V gene TRBV12-3 or TRBV12-4, with 8 bases fitting TRBD1. CDR3 length: 15 amino acids. V lost 6 bases, J lost 4 bases, and 10 bases stayed unmatched. CDR3 loop: CASSSDRGTFYGYTF. The CDR3 DNA follows: TGTGCCAGCAGCTCAGACAGGGGTACCTTCTATGGCTACACCTTC.

The rearrangement links TRBV20-1 to TRBJ2-5; D is unresolved. This CDR3 has 11 residues. Per germline, CDR1 DFQATT and CDR2 SNEGSKA (reference sequence). Here the CDR3 reads CSQVRQETQYF. The CDR3 DNA follows: TGCAGCCAAGTCAGGCAAGAGACCCAGTACTTC.

The chain employs TRBV10-3 and TRBJ2-2; weak D call: TRBD1 (6 bases). CDR1 and CDR2 (germline): ENHRY, SYGVKD. There are 12 residues in the CDR3. Deletions cut 6 bases from V and 8 bases from J, with 10 bases between. CDR3 sequence: CAIRSGTGELFF. The CDR3 bases are TGTGCCATCAGATCTGGGACAGGGGAGCTGTTTTTT.

The rearrangement links TRBV6-2 or TRBV6-3 to TRBJ1-5; no definite D call. Per germline, CDR1 MNHEY and CDR2 SVGEGT. Deletions cut 0 bases from V and 1 base from J, with 13 bases between. This CDR3 comprises 17 residues. The CDR3 DNA is TGTGCCAGCAGTTACTCGATGAGAATCTCCAGCAATCAGCCCCAGCATTTT. Its protein is CASSYSMRISSNQPQHF.

The genes are TRBV20-1 and TRBJ1-5; D is uncertain. This CDR3 comprises 13 residues. Germline CDR1 DFQATT, CDR2 SNEGSKA (reference sequence). Trimming removed 6 bases at V and 0 bases at J, with 9 bases between. The CDR3, as DNA: TGCAGTGCGGTGAGTTATAGCAATCAGCCCCAGCATTTT. It yields the protein CSAVSYSNQPQHF.

The V and J genes are TRBV13 and TRBJ1-2; no clear D. The CDR3 length is 14 residues. V was cut by 4 bases and J by 6 bases, with 15 bases left in between. From germline, CDR1 is PRHDT and CDR2 FYEKMQ (reference sequence). CDR3 sequence (DNA): TGTGCCAGCAGCTCCGGACGCCCCGGTCATGGCTACACCTTC. Protein sequence: CASSSGRPGHGYTF.

This chain joins TRBV30 and TRBJ1-6; no clear D gene. The length of the CDR3 is 12 residues. The germline V gene encodes CDR1 GTSNPN and CDR2 SVGIG (reference sequence). Trimming stripped 4 bases from V and 7 bases from J, with 8 bases between. CDR3 in DNA: TGTGCCTGGAAGGTGAGAAATTCACCCCTCCACTTT. This codes for CAWKVRNSPLHF.